Shown below are 25 T cell receptor beta chains from a single sample sequenced in a study of CD8+ T cells in alopecia areata. Investigators isolated RNA and reverse transcribed it into cDNA to act as the sequencing template. Generated by immunoSEQ multiplex PCR, the TCRdb table keeps only in-frame clones and is missing some. This table has 150,000 to 200,000 clones, around 71% appearing once. The treatment was: oral pan-JAK inhibitor, 5-10 mg twice daily. The source material was CD4+ T cells sorted from blood, sampled at week 4, from a patient treated with tofacitinib. The source is a human donor with alopecia areata.

The chain carries TRBV2 and TRBJ1-2, with TRBD1 matching 7 bases. This CDR3 spans 13 amino acids. Germline trimming cut 5 bases from V and 1 base from J; bases unmatched to any gene: 1. CDR1 and CDR2 (germline): SNHLY, FYNNEI. This CDR3 is CASSTGVNYGYTF. The CDR3 nucleotides read TGTGCCAGCAGTACAGGGGTTAACTATGGCTACACCTTC.

J is TRBJ2-1 and V is TRBV5-1; D is tentatively TRBD1 or TRBD2 (5 bases each). Germline CDR1 is SGHRS and CDR2 is YFSETQ. The V and J ends lost 2 bases and 10 bases respectively, with 10 bases between them. The CDR3 length is 12 residues. CDR3 loop: CASSLEGQEQFF. DNA for the CDR3: TGCGCCAGCAGCTTAGAGGGGCAGGAGCAGTTCTTC.

In DNA, the CDR3 is TGTGCCTGGAGTGTAGGCCCCGGATCGGGCACTGAAGCTTTCTTT. Translating gives CAWSVGPGSGTEAFF. The genes are TRBV30 and TRBJ1-1, with unresolved D. Germline-derived CDR1 and CDR2 are GTSNPN and SVGIG (reference sequence). The CDR3 runs to 15 residues. V gave up 0 bases and J gave up 4 bases, with 15 bases separating them.

This clone was recorded a few times. The chain is built from TRBV29-1 and TRBJ2-5, with D hard to call. Germline-derived CDR1 and CDR2 are SQVTM and ANQGSEA. The CDR3 has 13 residues. The V and J ends lost 7 bases and 4 bases respectively, with 16 bases between them. CDR3 coding DNA: TGCAGCGCCCAAACTGGATATGCAGAGACCCAGTACTTC. Amino acids: CSAQTGYAETQYF.

A single count supports this clone. The V call is TRBV5-1, the J call TRBJ2-5; D ambiguous. Germline-derived CDR1 and CDR2 are SGHRS and YFSETQ. V lost 0 bases and J 0 bases, leaving 6 bases between the germline ends. The CDR3 runs 14 residues. The chain's CDR3 is CASSLGADQETQYF. CDR3 in DNA: TGCGCCAGCAGCTTGGGGGCCGACCAAGAGACCCAGTACTTC. Full variable domain (missing parts from reference TRBV5-1 and TRBJ2-5): KAGVTQTPRYLIKTRGQQVTLSCSPISGHRSVSWYQQTPGQGLQFLFEYFSETQRNKGNFPGRFSGRQFSNSRSEMNVSTLELGDSALYLCASSLGADQETQYFGPGTRLLVL.

The chain couples TRBV30 to TRBJ2-2; 8 nucleotides align to TRBD1. CDR1 and CDR2 from the germline V gene are GTSNPN and SVGIG (reference sequence). Trimming removed 1 base from V and 5 bases from J; junction bases left unmatched: 3. The CDR3 is 14 amino acids. The CDR3: CAWSAGGITGELFF. In DNA form, the CDR3 reads TGTGCCTGGAGTGCAGGGGGCATAACCGGGGAGCTGTTTTTT.

This clone was counted only a few times. This chain links TRBV25-1 with TRBJ1-2; TRBD1 aligns across 10 bases. V gave up 6 bases and J gave up 8 bases; unmatched junction bases: 6. The CDR3 length is 13 residues. Per the germline V gene, CDR1 is MGHDK and CDR2 is SYGVNS. DNA for the CDR3: TGTGCCAGCAGCTCGGACAGGGGGGCCGGCTACACCTTC. Amino acid sequence: CASSSDRGAGYTF.

This clone was detected a few times. The chain links TRBV7-2 to TRBJ1-6, with D perhaps TRBD1 (5 bases). Germline values: CDR1 SGHTA, CDR2 FQGNSA. Between the trimmed V and J ends, which lost 2 bases and 9 bases, there was a span of 5 bases. There are 12 residues in the CDR3. This chain's CDR3 is CASSLQGSPLHF. DNA of the CDR3: TGTGCCAGCAGCTTACAGGGTTCACCCCTCCACTTT.

This clone was observed a handful of times. The chain links TRBV7-3 to TRBJ2-3; D remains unclear. Germline assignment: CDR1 SGHTA and CDR2 FQGTGA. V was pared by 3 bases and J by 7 bases, with 14 bases between. The CDR3 spans 14 residues. The CDR3 is CASSFGGNQNTQYF. CDR3 DNA: TGTGCCAGCAGCTTCGGCGGTAATCAAAATACGCAGTATTTT.

This chain links TRBV5-4 with TRBJ2-7; D possibly corresponds to TRBD1 (5 bases). V was pared by 1 base and J by 0 bases, with 11 bases between. Germline-derived CDR1 and CDR2 are SGHNT and YYREEE (reference sequence). The CDR3 is 15 residues long. As DNA, the CDR3 is TGTGCCAGCAGCTTGACCAGGGCCCACTCCTACGAGCAGTACTTC. Its protein product is CASSLTRAHSYEQYF.

The chain joins TRBV29-1 to TRBJ1-4; a possible D gene is TRBD1 (5 bases). The germline V gene encodes CDR1 SQVTM and CDR2 ANQGSEA. The CDR3 contains 11 residues. V lost 7 bases to trimming and J lost 6 bases, with 9 bases between them. This CDR3 reads CSGGTDEKLFF. DNA of the CDR3: TGCAGCGGCGGGACGGATGAAAAACTGTTTTTT.

The chain couples TRBV15 to TRBJ2-1, with D possibly called TRBD1 or TRBD2 (6 bases each). CDR3 length: 16 amino acids. The ends were cut back, 5 bases at V and 4 bases at J, with 18 bases in the middle. The germline CDR1 and CDR2 sequences are LNHNV and YYDKDF (reference sequence). CDR3 in amino acids: CATSPGTGGAYNEQFF. The CDR3 coding sequence is TGTGCCACCAGCCCCGGGACCGGGGGCGCGTACAATGAGCAGTTCTTC.

The genes are TRBV30 and TRBJ1-1, with 7 bases lining up with TRBD1. The CDR3 is made up of 14 amino acids. Germline trimming cut 4 bases from V and 1 base from J; bases unmatched to any gene: 6. Per germline, CDR1 GTSNPN and CDR2 SVGIG (reference sequence). In DNA, the CDR3 is TGTGCCTGGATCCCCTGGGACAGGAACACTGAAGCTTTCTTT. Amino acid sequence: CAWIPWDRNTEAFF.

This clone was seen only once. The chain recombines TRBV2 with TRBJ1-5, with 11 bases identical to TRBD1. V dropped 6 bases and J dropped 4; count of bases not matched to a gene: 2. Germline CDR1 is SNHLY and CDR2 is FYNNEI. This CDR3 region has 14 residues. The CDR3 loop is CASSGTGGNQPQHF. The CDR3 DNA reads as TGTGCCAGCAGCGGGACAGGGGGAAATCAGCCCCAGCATTTT. The full variable domain, with the rest looked up from reference TRBV2 and TRBJ1-5, is EPEVTQTPSHQVTQMGQEVILRCVPISNHLYFYWYRQILGQKVEFLVSFYNNEISEKSEIFDDQFSVERPDGSNFTLKIRSTKLEDSAMYFCASSGTGGNQPQHFGDGTRLSIL.

V usage is TRBV30 and J usage is TRBJ1-2, with D unclear. CDR3 length equals 12 residues. Germline V gene data show CDR1 as GTSNPN and CDR2 as SVGIG (reference sequence). V shed 4 bases and J shed 6 bases, with 12 bases lying between them. The CDR3 coding sequence is TGTGCCTGGAATTCGGCGCGAAATGGCTACACCTTC. Protein product: CAWNSARNGYTF.

A few counts support this clone. This chain links TRBV29-1 with TRBJ2-3; 7 bases fit TRBD2. CDR3 length: 13 amino acids. CDR1 is SQVTM, CDR2 ANQGSEA, per germline. J lost 2 bases, V lost 4 bases, and 3 bases had no gene match. The CDR3 reads CSVGLAVTDTQYF. Written as DNA, the CDR3 is TGCAGCGTTGGACTAGCCGTCACAGATACGCAGTATTTT.

The chain couples TRBV30 to TRBJ2-3; the D gene is possibly TRBD1 (5 bases). V lost 4 bases and J lost 2, with 13 bases in between. Germline CDR1 GTSNPN, CDR2 SVGIG (reference sequence). The CDR3 totals 14 residues. The CDR3 DNA follows: TGTGCCTGGAATAGGGGCTCCTTCACAGATACGCAGTATTTT. This encodes CAWNRGSFTDTQYF. Full variable domain (missing parts from reference TRBV30 and TRBJ2-3): SQTIHQWPATLVQPVGSPLSLECTVEGTSNPNLYWYRQAAGRGLQLLFYSVGIGQISSEVPQNLSASRPQDRQFILSSKKLLLSDSGFYLCAWNRGSFTDTQYFGPGTRLTVL.

The chain links TRBV15 to TRBJ1-1, with D possibly being TRBD1 (5 bases). V lost 1 base and J lost 4, with 13 bases in between. The germline V gene has CDR1 LNHNV and CDR2 YYDKDF (reference sequence). This CDR3 is built from 15 residues. DNA for the CDR3: TGTGCCACCAGCAGAGTTGCCCCGGGGACCACTGAAGCTTTCTTT. Translation: CATSRVAPGTTEAFF.

The chain carries TRBV5-6 and TRBJ1-2, with 7 bases identical to TRBD1. CDR1 is SGHDT and CDR2 is YYEEEE in the germline V gene. This CDR3 spans 14 amino acids. J was trimmed by 5 bases and V by 3 bases; bases with no gene match: 7. CDR3 in amino acids: CASSSPGQSYGYTF. The CDR3 DNA reads as TGTGCCAGCAGCTCACCGGGACAGAGTTATGGCTACACCTTC.

The chain links TRBV30 to TRBJ1-2, with 12 bases identical to TRBD1. V lost 5 bases and J lost 3; bases outside the gene matches: 1. The germline V gene has CDR1 GTSNPN and CDR2 SVGIG (reference sequence). The CDR3 totals 13 residues. CDR3 residues: CAWGTGGDYGYTF. CDR3 bases: TGTGCCTGGGGGACAGGGGGCGACTATGGCTACACCTTC.

The chain has TRBV29-1 and TRBJ2-2; TRBD2 is a possible D gene (5 bases). Trimming took 5 bases from V and 6 from J, leaving 7 bases between them. This CDR3 has 11 amino acids. CDR1 SQVTM and CDR2 ANQGSEA come from the germline V gene. The CDR3 region is CSVRGSGELFF. As DNA, the CDR3 is TGCAGCGTTAGAGGGTCCGGGGAGCTGTTTTTT.

The table lists this clone with a count of one. V and J are TRBV7-3 and TRBJ2-7; D may match TRBD1 or TRBD2 (6 bases each). V dropped 2 bases and J dropped 5 bases, with 19 bases sitting between them. This CDR3 contains 16 residues. Germline V gives CDR1 SGHTA, CDR2 FQGTGA. This chain's CDR3 is CASSLRSRQGRHEQYF. The CDR3 DNA sequence: TGTGCCAGCAGCTTACGATCCCGGCAGGGGAGGCACGAGCAGTACTTC.

This clone was detected only a few times. The chain carries TRBV7-6 and TRBJ1-5; TRBD1 matches at 7 bases. CDR1 is SGHVS and CDR2 is FNYEAQ in the germline V gene. The J segment lost 7 bases and the V segment lost 1 base, leaving 4 bases of the junction unmatched. CDR3 length: 14 residues. CDR3: CASSLGQGGQPQHF. The CDR3 DNA follows: TGTGCCAGCAGCTTAGGACAGGGTGGCCAGCCCCAGCATTTT.

Regarding this clone: A junction end diverges from the germline sequence, so it may reflect a read error. The chain has TRBV20-1 and TRBJ1-2; 7 bases are shared with TRBD1. Looked up from germline, CDR1 is DFQATT and CDR2 is SNEGSKA (reference sequence). CDR3 length: 11 residues. The CDR3 region is CSASILRDRVF. CDR3 nucleotide sequence: TGCAGTGCTAGCATACTCCGGGACAGAGTCTTC.

This clone was counted between two and nine times. The chain combines TRBV19 with TRBJ2-1, with 8 bases aligning to TRBD2. Trimming removed 5 bases from V and 2 bases from J; junction bases left unmatched: 5. The CDR3 loop spans 15 amino acids. Germline CDR1 reads LNHDA; CDR2 reads SQIVND (reference sequence). CDR3: CASSESGGPYNEQFF. The CDR3 coding sequence is TGTGCCAGTAGTGAAAGCGGGGGCCCCTACAATGAGCAGTTCTTC.